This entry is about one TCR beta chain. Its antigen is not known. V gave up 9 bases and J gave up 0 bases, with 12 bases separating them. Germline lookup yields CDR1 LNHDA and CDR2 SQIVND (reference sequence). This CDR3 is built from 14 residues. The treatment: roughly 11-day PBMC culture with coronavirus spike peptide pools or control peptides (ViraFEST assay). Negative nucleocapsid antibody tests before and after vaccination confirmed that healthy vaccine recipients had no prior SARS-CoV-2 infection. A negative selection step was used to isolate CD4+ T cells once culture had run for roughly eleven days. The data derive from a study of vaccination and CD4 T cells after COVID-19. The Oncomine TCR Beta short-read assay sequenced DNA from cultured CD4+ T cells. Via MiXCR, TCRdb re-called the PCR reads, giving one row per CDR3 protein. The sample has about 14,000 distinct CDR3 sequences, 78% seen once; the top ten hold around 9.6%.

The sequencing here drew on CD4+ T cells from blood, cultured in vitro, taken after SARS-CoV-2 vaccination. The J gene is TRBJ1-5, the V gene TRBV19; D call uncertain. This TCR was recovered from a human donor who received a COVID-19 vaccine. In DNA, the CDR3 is TGTGCCAGCCAGACGGGGTATAGCAATCAGCCCCAGCATTTT. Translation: CASQTGYSNQPQHF.